This TCR beta chain emerged from a study of T cells in Graves' hyperthyroidism and ophthalmopathy. Findings and caveats of the study: In the blood, most expanded thyroid clonotypes above 0.001 appeared as well.

The CDR3 has 13 residues. Trimming removed 6 bases at V and 4 bases at J, with 15 bases between. Per the germline V gene, CDR1 is DFQATT and CDR2 is SNEGSKA (reference sequence). This clonotype was observed at least ten times. What it binds is unknown. Template material for amplifying TCR beta CDR3 regions consisted of RNA transcripts. Carried out on the TCR CDR3, a first-round RT-PCR used the HTBI primer set. TCRdb ran MiXCR on the multiplex PCR reads and lists one entry per CDR3 protein. The sample includes 300,000 to 400,000 distinct CDR3 sequences, roughly a fifth seen only once; the top ten take around half.

This sequence originates from a woman aged 45-59 years with Graves' hyperthyroidism. The sequenced sample was blood. The chain has TRBV20-1 and TRBJ1-2; weak D call: TRBD1 (5 bases). The CDR3 loop is CSAPVGDVYGYTF. CDR3 nucleotides: TGCAGTGCCCCGGTAGGGGACGTCTATGGCTACACCTTC.